The present T cell receptor beta chain was sequenced within a study of T cell responses to AZD1222 COVID-19 vaccine. Whole-study findings and limits: Of the AZD1222 recipients, only six were seropositive at baseline.

Sequenced by immunoSEQ multiplex PCR; TCRdb stores in-frame clones only, minus some. This table holds over 70,000 clones, roughly 89% found once. Germline V CDR1 and CDR2: LNHNV, YYDKDF (reference sequence). The CDR3 spans 15 residues. As to this clone: Its specificity is not known. Compared with germline, one end of the junction differs, possibly owing to a read error.

J is TRBJ2-2 and V is TRBV15; 7 positions agree with TRBD1. The sequencing here drew on peripheral blood, taken 28 days after the second AZD1222 dose. This receptor was identified in an adult who received the AZD1222 COVID-19 vaccine. The CDR3 region has the DNA TGTGCCACCAGCAGGGGTGACAGGGAAGGTCGGGGAGCTGTTTTT. As protein: CATSRGDREGRGAVF.